This T cell receptor (beta chain) was profiled in a study of blood T cell repertoires in COVID-19. Study-wide context: Acute and convalescent COVID-19 specimens originated in the United States, Italy and Spain. The analysed material was cDNA or gDNA that came from T cells, B-cell-depleted T cells, or PBMCs.

As processed by the authors: By means of reference gene primer amplification, nucleated cell counts were estimated. Sequenced by immunoSEQ multiplex PCR; TCRdb stores in-frame clones only, minus some. V, J and clone size are taken as reported in that table, and D and trimming were inferred from the DNA itself. The sample lists 250,000 to 350,000 clones, roughly 86% seen once, with approximately 8.8% in the top ten. The origin of this receptor is a man aged 18-30 years with active or convalescent COVID-19. The sequenced sample consisted of peripheral blood.

The CDR3 DNA sequence: TGCGCCAGCAGCCAGGGATACGGCGGGGGGGCAGATACGCAGTATTTT. Encoded protein: CASSQGYGGGADTQYF. The gene calls are TRBV4-3 and TRBJ2-3; 9 positions agree with TRBD2. V was pared by 3 bases and J by 4 bases, with 8 bases of the junction left unmatched. CDR1 is LGHNA, CDR2 YSLEER, per germline. The CDR3 consists of 16 residues.